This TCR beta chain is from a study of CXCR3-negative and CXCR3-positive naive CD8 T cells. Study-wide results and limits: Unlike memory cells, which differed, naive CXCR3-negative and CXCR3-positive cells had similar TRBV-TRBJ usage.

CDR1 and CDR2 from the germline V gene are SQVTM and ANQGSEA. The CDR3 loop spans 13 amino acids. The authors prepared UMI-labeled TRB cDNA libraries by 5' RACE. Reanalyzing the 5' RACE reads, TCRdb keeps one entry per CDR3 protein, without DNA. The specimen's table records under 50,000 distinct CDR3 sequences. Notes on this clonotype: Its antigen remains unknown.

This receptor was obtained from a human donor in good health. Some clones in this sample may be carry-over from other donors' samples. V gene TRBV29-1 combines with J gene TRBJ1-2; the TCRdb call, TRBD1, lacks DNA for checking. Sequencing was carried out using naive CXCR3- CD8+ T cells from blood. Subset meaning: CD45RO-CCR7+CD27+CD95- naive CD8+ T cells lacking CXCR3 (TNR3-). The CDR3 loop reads CSVEDRTENGYTF.